The entry below gives a single TCR beta chain sequence along with its context. CD8+ and CD4+ T cells taken from blood had their TCR beta sequenced. Patients with stable or active relapsing-remitting disease, all of them treatment-naive, made up the multiple sclerosis controls. Negative isolation was applied to CD8+ and CD4+ T cells, and FACS enrichment was applied to TEMRA cells. This entry comes from a study of CD8 T cells in Susac syndrome. The CDR3 is 16 residues long. V shed 0 bases, J shed 0 bases, and the junction held 5 bases outside the gene matches. Germline V gene sequence: CDR1 DFQATT, CDR2 SNEGSKA (reference sequence). After extraction with the RNeasy kit, about 0.5 to 1 ug of the RNA was reverse transcribed using random hexamers. The TCR beta CDR3 was amplified by immunoSEQ multiplex PCR across 54 Vbeta, 13 Jbeta. TCRdb re-analysed the immunoSEQ multiplex PCR reads in MiXCR, keeping a single row per CDR3 protein. This table has 250,000 to 300,000 distinct CDR3 sequences, over 75% appearing once.

Sequencing was carried out using CD8+ T cells from PBMCs. This chain connects TRBV20-1 to TRBJ2-3; 8 bases fit TRBD2. This TCR was sampled from a human donor with multiple sclerosis. For the CDR3, the DNA is TGCAGTGCTAGAGATCTTAGCGGGACGAGCACAGATACGCAGTATTTT. It is translated as CSARDLSGTSTDTQYF.